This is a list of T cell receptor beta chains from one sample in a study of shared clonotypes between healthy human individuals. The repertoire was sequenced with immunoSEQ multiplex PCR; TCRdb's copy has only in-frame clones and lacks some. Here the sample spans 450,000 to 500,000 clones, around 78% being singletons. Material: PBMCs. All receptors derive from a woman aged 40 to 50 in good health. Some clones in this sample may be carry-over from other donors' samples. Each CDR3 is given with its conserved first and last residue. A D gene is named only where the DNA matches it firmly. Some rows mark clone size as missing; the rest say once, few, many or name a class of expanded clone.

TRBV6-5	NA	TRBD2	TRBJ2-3	TGTGCCAGCACCCCAGCGGGATCCACAGATACGCAGTATTTT	CASTPAGSTDTQYF
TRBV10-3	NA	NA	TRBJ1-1	TGTGCCATCAGTTTGGAGGGGCCTGGCACTGAAGCTTTCTTT	CAISLEGPGTEAFF
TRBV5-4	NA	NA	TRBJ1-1	TGTGCCAGCAGCTTGAAACACCGGGGGGACACTGAAGCTTTCTTT	CASSLKHRGDTEAFF
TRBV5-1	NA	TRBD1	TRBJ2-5	TGCGCCAGCAGCTTTAACCCCGGGACAGGGGGCGGAGAGACCCAGTACTTC	CASSFNPGTGGGETQYF
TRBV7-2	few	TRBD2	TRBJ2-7	TGTGCCAGCAGCTTAAATGGCGGGAGGGGGTACGAGCAGTACTTC	CASSLNGGRGYEQYF
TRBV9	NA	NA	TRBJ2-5	TGTGCCAGCAGCGTAGCTTCAGCGTACCAAGAGACCCAGTACTTC	CASSVASAYQETQYF
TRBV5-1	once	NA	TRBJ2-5	TGCGCCAGCAGCTTGGCCGGCCAACAAGAGACCCAGTACTTC	CASSLAGQQETQYF
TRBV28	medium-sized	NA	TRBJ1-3	TGTGCCAGCATCGGGACATCAGGAAACACCATATATTTT	CASIGTSGNTIYF
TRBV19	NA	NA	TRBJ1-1	TGTGCCAGTAGTACCGTCGGGGGGCGGACTGAAGCTTTCTTT	CASSTVGGRTEAFF
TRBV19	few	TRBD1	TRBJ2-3	TGTGCCAGTAGCCGAATGGGGCAGGGGGTCTACACGCAGTATTTT	CASSRMGQGVYTQYF
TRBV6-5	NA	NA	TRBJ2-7	TGTGCCAGCAAAACAGGGAAAGGTGGCGAGCAGTACTTC	CASKTGKGGEQYF
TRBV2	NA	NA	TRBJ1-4	TGTGCCAGCACCAGTAGCGGGAGCGGAGAAAAACTGTTTTTT	CASTSSGSGEKLFF
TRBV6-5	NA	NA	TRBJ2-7	TGTGCCAGCTGGCGGCAGGGTTCCTACGAGCAGTACTTC	CASWRQGSYEQYF
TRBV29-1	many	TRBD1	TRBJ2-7	TGCAGCGTTGAAGCCCCGGGCACAGGGGGCTCCTACGAGCAGTACTTC	CSVEAPGTGGSYEQYF
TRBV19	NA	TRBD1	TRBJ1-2	TGTGCCAGTAGCGTTTCTACAGGGGGCAGTGGCTACACCTTC	CASSVSTGGSGYTF
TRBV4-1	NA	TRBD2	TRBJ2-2	TGCGCCAGCAGCCTCTTAGCGGGAGTGCGTACCGGGGAGCTGTTTTTT	CASSLLAGVRTGELFF
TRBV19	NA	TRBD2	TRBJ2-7	TGTGCCAGTAGTAGCGGGAGGAGCTCCTACGAGCAGTACTTC	CASSSGRSSYEQYF
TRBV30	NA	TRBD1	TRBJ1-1	TGTGCCTGGAGTGCCAACGTGGACAGGGCTACTGAAGCTTTCTTT	CAWSANVDRATEAFF
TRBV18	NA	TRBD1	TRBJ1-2	TGTGCCAGCTCCACCACCGACAGGGATTATGGCTACACCTTC	CASSTTDRDYGYTF
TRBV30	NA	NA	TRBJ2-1	TGTGCCCGGAGTAGTCTTACCCAGGGTGAGCAGTTCTTC	CARSSLTQGEQFF
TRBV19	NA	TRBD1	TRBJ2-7	TGTGCCAGTAGTATTGCGCAGGGGGCGGGCTACGAGCAGTACTTC	CASSIAQGAGYEQYF
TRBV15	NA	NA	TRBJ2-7	TGTGCCACCAGCAGCAGAAGACCGCTTGACGAGCAGTACTTC	CATSSRRPLDEQYF
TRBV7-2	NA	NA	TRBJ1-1	TGTGCCAGCAGCCAGAGGTCCAGGGTTGACACTGAAGCTTTCTTT	CASSQRSRVDTEAFF
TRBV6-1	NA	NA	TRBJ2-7	TGTGCCAGCAGTGAAAGTGTGGGGACCCCCCACGAGCAGTACTTC	CASSESVGTPHEQYF
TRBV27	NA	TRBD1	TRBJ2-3	TGTGCCAGCAGTTGGACAGGGGACACGCAGTATTTT	CASSWTGDTQYF